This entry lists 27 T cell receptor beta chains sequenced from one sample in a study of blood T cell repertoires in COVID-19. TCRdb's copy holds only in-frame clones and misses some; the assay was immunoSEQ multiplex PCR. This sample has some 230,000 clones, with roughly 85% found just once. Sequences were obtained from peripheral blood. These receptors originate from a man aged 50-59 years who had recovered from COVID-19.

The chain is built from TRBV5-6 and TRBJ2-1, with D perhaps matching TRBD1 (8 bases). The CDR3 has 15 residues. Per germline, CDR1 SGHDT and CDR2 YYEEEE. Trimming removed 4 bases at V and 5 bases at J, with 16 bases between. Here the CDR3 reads CASSVTGEGNNEQFF. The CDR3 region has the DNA TGTGCCAGCAGCGTGACAGGGGAGGGGAACAATGAGCAGTTCTTC.

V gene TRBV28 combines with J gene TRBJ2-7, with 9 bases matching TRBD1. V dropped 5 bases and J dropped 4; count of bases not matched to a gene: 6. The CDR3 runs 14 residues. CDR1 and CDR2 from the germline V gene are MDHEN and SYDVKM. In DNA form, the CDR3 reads TGTGCCAGCAGTCAACAGGGGGCTCGGTACGAGCAGTACTTC. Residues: CASSQQGARYEQYF.

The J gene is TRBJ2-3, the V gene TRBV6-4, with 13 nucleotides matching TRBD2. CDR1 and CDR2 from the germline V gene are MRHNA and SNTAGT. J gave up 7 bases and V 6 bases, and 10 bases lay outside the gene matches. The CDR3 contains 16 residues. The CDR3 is CASSELAGGPDHTQYF. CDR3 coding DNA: TGTGCCAGCAGCGAACTAGCGGGAGGGCCGGATCATACGCAGTATTTT.

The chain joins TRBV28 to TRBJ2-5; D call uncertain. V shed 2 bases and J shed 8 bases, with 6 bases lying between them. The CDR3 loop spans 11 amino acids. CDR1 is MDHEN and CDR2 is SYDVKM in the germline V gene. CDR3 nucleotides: TGTGCCAGCAGTTTAGGGCTTACCCAGTACTTC. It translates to CASSLGLTQYF.

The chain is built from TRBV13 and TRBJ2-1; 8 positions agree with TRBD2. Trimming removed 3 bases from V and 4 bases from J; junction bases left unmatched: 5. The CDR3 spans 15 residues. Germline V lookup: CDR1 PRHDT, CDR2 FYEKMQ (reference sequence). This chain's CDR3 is CASSFTSGAYNEQFF. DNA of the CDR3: TGTGCCAGCAGCTTTACTAGCGGAGCGTACAATGAGCAGTTCTTC.

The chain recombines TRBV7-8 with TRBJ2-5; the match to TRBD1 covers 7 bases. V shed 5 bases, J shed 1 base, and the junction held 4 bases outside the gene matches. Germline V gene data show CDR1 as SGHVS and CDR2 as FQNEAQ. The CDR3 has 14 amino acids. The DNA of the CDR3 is TGTGCCAGCAGCCACAGACAGGGCCAAGAGACCCAGTACTTC. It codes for CASSHRQGQETQYF.

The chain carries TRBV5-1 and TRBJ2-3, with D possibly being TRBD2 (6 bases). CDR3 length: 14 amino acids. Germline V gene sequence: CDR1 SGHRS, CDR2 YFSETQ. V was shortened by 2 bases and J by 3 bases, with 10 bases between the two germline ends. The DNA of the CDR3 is TGCGCCAGCAGCTTTGGCGGGAATACAGATACGCAGTATTTT. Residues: CASSFGGNTDTQYF.

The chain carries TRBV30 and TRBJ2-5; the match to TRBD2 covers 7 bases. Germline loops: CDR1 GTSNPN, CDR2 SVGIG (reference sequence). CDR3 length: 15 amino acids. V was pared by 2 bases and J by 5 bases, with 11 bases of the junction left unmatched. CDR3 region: CAWSSGASNVETQYF. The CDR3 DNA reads TGTGCCTGGAGTAGCGGGGCATCAAATGTGGAGACCCAGTACTTC. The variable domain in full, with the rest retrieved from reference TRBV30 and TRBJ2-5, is SQTIHQWPATLVQPVGSPLSLECTVEGTSNPNLYWYRQAAGRGLQLLFYSVGIGQISSEVPQNLSASRPQDRQFILSSKKLLLSDSGFYLCAWSSGASNVETQYFGPGTRLLVL.

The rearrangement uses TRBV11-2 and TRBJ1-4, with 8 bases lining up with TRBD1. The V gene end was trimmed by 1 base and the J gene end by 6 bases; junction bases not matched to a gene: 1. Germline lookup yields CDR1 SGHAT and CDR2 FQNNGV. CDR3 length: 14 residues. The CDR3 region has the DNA TGTGCCAGCAGCTTAGCAGGGGGCGATGAAAAACTGTTTTTT. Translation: CASSLAGGDEKLFF.

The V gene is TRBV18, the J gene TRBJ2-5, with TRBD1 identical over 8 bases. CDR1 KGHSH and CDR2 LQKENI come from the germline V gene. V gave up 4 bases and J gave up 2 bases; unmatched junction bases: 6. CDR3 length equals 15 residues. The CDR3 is CASSRQGIGQETQYF. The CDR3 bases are TGTGCCAGCTCACGACAGGGGATTGGTCAAGAGACCCAGTACTTC.

CDR3 sequence: CASSESRSGANVLTF. CDR3 nucleotide sequence: TGCGCCAGCAGTGAGTCCAGGTCCGGGGCCAACGTCCTGACTTTC. The rearrangement links TRBV10-1 to TRBJ2-6; no reliable D call. Trimming left V 0 bases short and J 4 bases short, with 7 bases between. This CDR3 comprises 15 residues. Germline CDR1 WNHNN, CDR2 SYGVQD (reference sequence).

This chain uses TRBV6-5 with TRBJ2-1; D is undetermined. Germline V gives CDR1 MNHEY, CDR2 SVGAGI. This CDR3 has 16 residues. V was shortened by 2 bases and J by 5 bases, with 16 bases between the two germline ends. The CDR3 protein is CASSYRGWVGDNEQFF. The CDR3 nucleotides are TGTGCCAGCAGTTACCGTGGCTGGGTGGGCGACAATGAGCAGTTCTTC.

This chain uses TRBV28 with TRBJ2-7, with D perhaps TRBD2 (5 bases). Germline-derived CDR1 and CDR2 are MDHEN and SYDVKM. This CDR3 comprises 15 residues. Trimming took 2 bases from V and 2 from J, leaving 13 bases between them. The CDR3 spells CASSLPKAGAYEQYF. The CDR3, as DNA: TGTGCCAGCAGTTTACCTAAGGCGGGTGCCTACGAGCAGTACTTC.

The CDR3 DNA reads as TGTGCCAGCTCCCGGTGGGGGGAGCGGGATGAGCAGTTCTTC. This sequence encodes CASSRWGERDEQFF. V gene TRBV2 combines with J gene TRBJ2-1; TRBD2 might be the D (6 bases). The CDR3 is made up of 14 amino acids. V was shortened by 8 bases and J by 8 bases, with 19 bases between the two germline ends. Germline V lookup: CDR1 SNHLY, CDR2 FYNNEI.

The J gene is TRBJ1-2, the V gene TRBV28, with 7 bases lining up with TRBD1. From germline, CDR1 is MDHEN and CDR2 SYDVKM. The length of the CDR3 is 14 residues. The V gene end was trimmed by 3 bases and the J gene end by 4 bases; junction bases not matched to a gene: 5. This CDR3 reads CASSLDRRSYGYTF. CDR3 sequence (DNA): TGTGCCAGCAGTTTGGACAGGAGGTCCTATGGCTACACCTTC.

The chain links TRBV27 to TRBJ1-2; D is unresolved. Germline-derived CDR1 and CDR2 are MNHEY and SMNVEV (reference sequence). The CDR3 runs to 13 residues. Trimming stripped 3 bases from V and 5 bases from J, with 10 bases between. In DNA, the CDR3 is TGTGCCAGCAGTTTTGGGCTCCGATATGGCTACACCTTC. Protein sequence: CASSFGLRYGYTF.

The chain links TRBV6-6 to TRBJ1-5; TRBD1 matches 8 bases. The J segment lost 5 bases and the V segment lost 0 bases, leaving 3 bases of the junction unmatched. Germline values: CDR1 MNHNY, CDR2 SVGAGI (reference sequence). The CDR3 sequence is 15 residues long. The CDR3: CASSYSSGGDQPQHF. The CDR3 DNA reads TGTGCCAGCAGTTACTCGTCAGGGGGCGATCAGCCCCAGCATTTT.

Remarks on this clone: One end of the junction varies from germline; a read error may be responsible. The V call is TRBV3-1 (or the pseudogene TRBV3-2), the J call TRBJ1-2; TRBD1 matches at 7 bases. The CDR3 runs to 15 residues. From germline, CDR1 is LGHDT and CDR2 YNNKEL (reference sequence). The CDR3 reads CASSQGRQGNYGYTF. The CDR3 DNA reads TGTGCCAGCAGCCAAGGAAGACAGGGTAACTATGGTTACACCTTC.

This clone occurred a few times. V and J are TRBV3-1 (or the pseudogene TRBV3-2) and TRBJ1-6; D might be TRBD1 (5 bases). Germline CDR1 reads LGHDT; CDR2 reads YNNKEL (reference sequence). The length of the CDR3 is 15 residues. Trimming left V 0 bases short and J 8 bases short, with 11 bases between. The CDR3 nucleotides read TGTGCCAGCAGCCAAGATGGGCAGGGATATTCACCCCTCCACTTT. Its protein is CASSQDGQGYSPLHF.

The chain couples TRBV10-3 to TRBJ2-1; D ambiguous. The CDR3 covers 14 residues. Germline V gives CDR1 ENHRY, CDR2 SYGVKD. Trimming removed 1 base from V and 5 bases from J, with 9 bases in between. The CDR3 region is CAISEFETHNEQFF. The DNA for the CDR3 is TGTGCCATCAGTGAGTTTGAGACACACAATGAGCAGTTCTTC.

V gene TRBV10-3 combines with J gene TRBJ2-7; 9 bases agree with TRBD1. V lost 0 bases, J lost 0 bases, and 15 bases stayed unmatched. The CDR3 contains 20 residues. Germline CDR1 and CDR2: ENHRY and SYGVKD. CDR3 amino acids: CAISESNKGTGYKVSYEQYF. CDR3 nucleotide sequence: TGTGCCATCAGTGAGTCGAATAAAGGGACAGGGTACAAAGTCTCCTACGAGCAGTACTTC.

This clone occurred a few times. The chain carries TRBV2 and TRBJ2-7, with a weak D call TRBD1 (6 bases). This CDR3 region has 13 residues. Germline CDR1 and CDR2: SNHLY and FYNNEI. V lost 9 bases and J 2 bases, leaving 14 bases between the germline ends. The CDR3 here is CARKSTGTYEQYF. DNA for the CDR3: TGTGCCAGGAAATCCACAGGGACCTACGAGCAGTACTTC.

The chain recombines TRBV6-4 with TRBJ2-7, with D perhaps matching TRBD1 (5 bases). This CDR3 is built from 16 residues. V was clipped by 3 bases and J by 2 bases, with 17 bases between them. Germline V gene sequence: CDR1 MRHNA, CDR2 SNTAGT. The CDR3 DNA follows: TGTGCCAGCAGTGAGGGGCAGGGTGGTAGGACCTACGAGCAGTACTTC. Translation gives CASSEGQGGRTYEQYF.

The CDR3 DNA reads TGTGCCAGCAGGGGGACTAGCGGGAGCCAGCAGTTCTTC. This translates into CASRGTSGSQQFF. The V gene is TRBV28, the J gene TRBJ2-1; 14 positions agree with TRBD2. V trimming: 6 bases; J trimming: 11 bases; junction bases outside the gene matches: 3. Germline V gives CDR1 MDHEN, CDR2 SYDVKM. This CDR3 spans 13 amino acids.

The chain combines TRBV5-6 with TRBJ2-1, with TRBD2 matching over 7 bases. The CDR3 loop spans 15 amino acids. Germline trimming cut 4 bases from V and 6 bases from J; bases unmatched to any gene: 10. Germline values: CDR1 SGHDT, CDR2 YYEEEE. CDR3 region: CASSPSGIWANEQFF. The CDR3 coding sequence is TGTGCCAGCAGCCCCAGCGGGATTTGGGCCAATGAGCAGTTCTTC.

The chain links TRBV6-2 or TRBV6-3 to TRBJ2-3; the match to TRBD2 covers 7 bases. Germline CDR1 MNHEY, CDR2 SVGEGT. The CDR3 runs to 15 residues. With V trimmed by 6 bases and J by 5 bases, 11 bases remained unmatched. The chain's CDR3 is CASSWGGSNGDTQYF. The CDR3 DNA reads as TGTGCCAGCAGCTGGGGCGGGAGTAATGGAGATACGCAGTATTTT.

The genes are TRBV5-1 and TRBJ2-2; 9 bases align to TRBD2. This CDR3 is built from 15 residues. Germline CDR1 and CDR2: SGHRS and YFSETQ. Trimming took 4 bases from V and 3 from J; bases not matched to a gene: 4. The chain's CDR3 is CASSQTSGYTGELFF. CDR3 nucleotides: TGCGCCAGCAGCCAGACTAGCGGATACACCGGGGAGCTGTTTTTT.